This T cell receptor (beta chain) emerged from a study of shared clonotypes between healthy human individuals. Germline values: CDR1 LNHDA, CDR2 SQIVND (reference sequence). The V end lost 3 bases, the J end lost 1 base, and 13 bases lay between the germline ends. CDR3 size: 16 residues. Of note for this clone: The antigen remains undetermined.

General study results and limits: Blood was the sole source, and tissue repertoires probably differ. Rarefaction showed that sequencing of sorted subsets was incomplete (despite large depth).

Terminally differentiated effector memory CD45RA+ cells were excluded by CCR7 positive selection of CD45RO-negative cells. The donors were adults (healthy and HIV-negative) with no recent acute infections or vaccinations. The table came from immunoSEQ multiplex PCR; TCRdb's copy has only in-frame clones and leaves some out. The data contain 1.5 million to 2.5 million clones, 85% to 95% of them singletons. The TCR comes from a man between 18 and 35 years old in good health. J is TRBJ2-1 and V is TRBV19; the D gene is possibly TRBD1 (5 bases). Source material: naive CD8+ T cells sorted from blood. CDR3 sequence: CASSIVPGMSYNEQFF. The CDR3 DNA reads TGTGCCAGTAGTATCGTCCCAGGGATGTCCTACAATGAGCAGTTCTTC. The full variable domain, completed using reference TRBV19 and TRBJ2-1, is DGGITQSPKYLFRKEGQNVTLSCEQNLNHDAMYWYRQDPGQGLRLIYYSQIVNDFQKGDIAEGYSVSREKKESFPLTVTSAQKNPTAFYLCASSIVPGMSYNEQFFGPGTRLTVL.